The 16 T cell receptor beta chains presented below share a single source sample, sequenced in a study of cytomegalovirus exposure and HLA in healthy donors. Clones were sequenced by immunoSEQ multiplex PCR, and TCRdb holds only the in-frame ones, with some missing. The sample lists 70,000 to 75,000 clones, 94% seen once, with roughly 1.4% in the top ten. The material sequenced was PBMCs. These receptor sequences come from a man younger than 35 in good health and CMV-seropositive.

The chain combines TRBV11-1 with TRBJ2-7, with a tentative D call TRBD1 (7 bases). The CDR3 has 16 residues. Germline values: CDR1 SGHAT, CDR2 FQDESV (reference sequence). Trimming stripped 0 bases from V and 4 bases from J, with 16 bases between. The CDR3 sequence: CASSLAPTGEAYEQYF. The DNA of the CDR3 is TGTGCCAGCAGCTTAGCCCCCACAGGGGAGGCTTACGAGCAGTACTTC.

This clone was counted a few times. The chain carries TRBV28 and TRBJ1-1; D possibly corresponds to TRBD1 (5 bases). CDR1 and CDR2 from the germline V gene are MDHEN and SYDVKM. Trimming took off 9 bases at V and 4 bases at J, with 18 bases between the two ends. The CDR3 is 14 residues long. In DNA, the CDR3 is TGTGCCAGTGTAGAGCAGGGAGGAAGCACTGAAGCTTTCTTT. It encodes CASVEQGGSTEAFF.

The V and J genes are TRBV6-1 and TRBJ2-2; the match to TRBD2 covers 10 bases. The CDR3 extends over 18 amino acids. Germline trimming cut 2 bases from V and 3 bases from J; bases unmatched to any gene: 9. In germline, CDR1 is MNHNS, CDR2 SASEGT. This CDR3 reads CASSEHIPSGSDTGELFF. The CDR3 DNA sequence: TGTGCCAGCAGTGAACATATCCCTAGCGGGAGCGACACCGGGGAGCTGTTTTTT.

The chain employs TRBV5-1 and TRBJ1-4; D is unclear. The V gene lost 0 bases and the J gene lost 7 bases, with 13 bases spanning the gap. The CDR3 is 15 residues long. Germline CDR1 is SGHRS and CDR2 is YFSETQ. The CDR3 sequence is CASSLALGVGEKLFF. The DNA for the CDR3 is TGCGCCAGCAGCTTGGCTTTGGGAGTGGGTGAAAAACTGTTTTTT.

The chain has TRBV7-9 and TRBJ1-5; no clear D. Looked up from germline, CDR1 is SEHNR and CDR2 is FQNEAQ (reference sequence). V was trimmed by 5 bases and J by 4 bases, leaving 12 bases between them. The CDR3 spans 14 residues. CDR3 region: CASSHGGTNQPQHF. As DNA, the CDR3 is TGTGCCAGCAGCCACGGAGGTACAAATCAGCCCCAGCATTTT.

This clone was seen more than once but under ten times. V gene TRBV4-1 combines with J gene TRBJ2-1; perhaps TRBD2 as D (6 bases). Germline V lookup: CDR1 MGHRA, CDR2 YSYEKL. Between the trimmed V and J ends, which lost 2 bases and 4 bases, there was a span of 15 bases. This CDR3 has 16 residues. CDR3 amino acids: CASSQPLRRGYNEQFF. Here the CDR3 DNA reads TGCGCCAGCAGCCAACCCCTCCGCCGGGGGTACAATGAGCAGTTCTTC.

This clone was found once. The chain links TRBV28 to TRBJ2-1; TRBD2 matches at 9 bases. V lost 11 bases, J lost 2 bases, and 10 bases stayed unmatched. Looked up from germline, CDR1 is MDHEN and CDR2 is SYDVKM. The CDR3 runs 15 residues. The CDR3 DNA is TGTGCCGGTTCCAAGCGGGAGGTACCCTACAATGAGCAGTTCTTC. It codes for CAGSKREVPYNEQFF. Based on the CDR3 plus reference TRBV28 and TRBJ2-1, the full variable domain is DVKVTQSSRYLVKRTGEKVFLECVQDMDHENMFWYRQDPGLGLRLIYFSYDVKMKEKGDIPEGYSVSREKKERFSLILESASTNQTSMYLCAGSKREVPYNEQFFGPGTRLTVL.

The genes are TRBV15 and TRBJ2-6; a weak D match, TRBD1 (7 bases). V lost 0 bases and J lost 1, with 16 bases in between. This CDR3 region has 19 residues. From germline, CDR1 is LNHNV and CDR2 YYDKDF (reference sequence). The CDR3 here is CATSRDLTRGRSGANVLTF. CDR3 coding DNA: TGTGCCACCAGCAGAGATCTCACCAGGGGGAGGTCTGGGGCCAACGTCCTGACTTTC.

The chain recombines TRBV7-9 with TRBJ1-4; TRBD1 is a possible D gene (6 bases). The germline V gene encodes CDR1 SEHNR and CDR2 FQNEAQ (reference sequence). The CDR3 is 18 amino acids. V shed 4 bases and J shed 5 bases, with 23 bases lying between them. The CDR3 DNA is TGTGCCAGCAGCTCAACACTCTGGGACACTCGGCGAAATGAAAAACTGTTTTTT. The encoded protein is CASSSTLWDTRRNEKLFF.

The chain employs TRBV29-1 and TRBJ2-3; a possible D gene is TRBD2 (6 bases). This CDR3 spans 17 amino acids. Trimming removed 2 bases from V and 0 bases from J, with 18 bases in between. Germline CDR1 reads SQVTM; CDR2 reads ANQGSEA. CDR3 residues: CSVEPEKIADSTDTQYF. The CDR3 DNA is TGCAGCGTTGAACCCGAAAAAATAGCGGATAGCACAGATACGCAGTATTTT.

V is TRBV4-1 and J is TRBJ2-7, with 9 bases fitting TRBD1. The CDR3 covers 17 residues. Looked up from germline, CDR1 is MGHRA and CDR2 is YSYEKL. V was clipped by 1 base and J by 4 bases; unmatched bases: 11. CDR3 loop: CASSQGRPGQGLYEQYF. DNA of the CDR3: TGCGCCAGCAGCCAAGGCAGACCGGGACAGGGCTTATACGAGCAGTACTTC.

The CDR3 DNA follows: TGTGCCAGCAGTGAAGCTAGCGGGGGGGCCACAGATACGCAGTATTTT. As protein: CASSEASGGATDTQYF. V usage is TRBV6-1 and J usage is TRBJ2-3; 11 positions agree with TRBD2. Germline V CDR1 and CDR2: MNHNS, SASEGT. This CDR3 contains 16 residues. Trimming took 0 bases from V and 2 from J; bases not matched to a gene: 1.

The genes are TRBV6-5 and TRBJ2-5; weak D call: TRBD2 (7 bases). The germline gives CDR1 MNHEY, CDR2 SVGAGI. The length of the CDR3 is 15 residues. The V end was cut by 9 bases, the J end by 2 bases, with 19 bases between. CDR3 DNA: TGTGCCAGTGTAGGGGGGGGAACGGGACAAGAGACCCAGTACTTC. Amino acids: CASVGGGTGQETQYF.

CDR3 in amino acids: CASTTGARETQYF. CDR3 coding DNA: TGTGCCAGCACTACAGGGGCCCGAGAGACCCAGTACTTC. The V gene is TRBV6-1, the J gene TRBJ2-5; 7 positions match TRBD1. Germline V CDR1 and CDR2: MNHNS, SASEGT. Trimming at V came to 7 bases and at J to 4 bases, leaving 6 bases not matched to a gene. CDR3 length: 13 residues.

In DNA, the CDR3 is TGTGCCAGCAGCTTAGGGGGGGACACTGAAGCTTTCTTT. It yields the protein CASSLGGDTEAFF. J is TRBJ1-1 and V is TRBV7-9, with TRBD1 as a possible D gene (5 bases). The CDR3 consists of 13 residues. Between the trimmed V and J ends, which lost 1 base and 3 bases, there was a span of 6 bases. From germline, CDR1 is SEHNR and CDR2 FQNEAQ (reference sequence).

The chain employs TRBV5-8 and TRBJ2-1; TRBD1 might be the D (5 bases). Trimming pared 0 bases from V and 10 bases from J, leaving 14 bases between. CDR3 length equals 14 residues. In germline, CDR1 is SGHTS, CDR2 YDEGEE. The CDR3 spells CASSLARRVDEQFF. CDR3 in DNA: TGTGCCAGCAGCTTGGCCCGCAGGGTCGACGAGCAGTTCTTC. Drawing the rest from reference TRBV5-8 and TRBJ2-1, the complete variable domain is EAGVTQSPTHLIKTRGQQATLRCSPISGHTSVYWYQQALGLGLQFLLWYDEGEERNRGNFPPRFSGRQFPNYSSELNVNALELEDSALYLCASSLARRVDEQFFGPGTRLTVL.